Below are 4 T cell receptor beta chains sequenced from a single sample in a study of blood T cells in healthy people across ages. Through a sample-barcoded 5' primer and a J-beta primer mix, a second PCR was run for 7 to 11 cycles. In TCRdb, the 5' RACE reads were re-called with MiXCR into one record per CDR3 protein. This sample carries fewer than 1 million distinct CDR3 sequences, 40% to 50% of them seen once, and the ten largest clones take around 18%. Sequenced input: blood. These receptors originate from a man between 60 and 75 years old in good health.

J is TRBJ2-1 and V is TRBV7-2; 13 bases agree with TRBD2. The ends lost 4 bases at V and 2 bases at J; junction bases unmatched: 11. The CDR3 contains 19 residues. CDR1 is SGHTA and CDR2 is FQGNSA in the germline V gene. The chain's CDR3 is CASSSSRLAGGSTYNEQFF. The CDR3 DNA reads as TGTGCCAGCAGCTCTAGCAGACTAGCGGGGGGCTCCACCTACAATGAGCAGTTCTTC.

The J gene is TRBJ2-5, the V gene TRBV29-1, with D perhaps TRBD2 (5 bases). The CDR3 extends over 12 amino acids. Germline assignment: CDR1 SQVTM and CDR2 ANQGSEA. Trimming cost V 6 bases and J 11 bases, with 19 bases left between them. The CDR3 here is CSVDRAVREQYF. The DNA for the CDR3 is TGCAGCGTGGACCGGGCAGTTAGGGAGCAGTACTTC.

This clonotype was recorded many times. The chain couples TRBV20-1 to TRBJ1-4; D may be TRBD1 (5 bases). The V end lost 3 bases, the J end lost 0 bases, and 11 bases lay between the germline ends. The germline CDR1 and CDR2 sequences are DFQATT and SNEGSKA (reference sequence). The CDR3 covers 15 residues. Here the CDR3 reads CSASLTASTNEKLFF. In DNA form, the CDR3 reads TGCAGTGCTAGCCTGACAGCATCAACTAATGAAAAACTGTTTTTT.

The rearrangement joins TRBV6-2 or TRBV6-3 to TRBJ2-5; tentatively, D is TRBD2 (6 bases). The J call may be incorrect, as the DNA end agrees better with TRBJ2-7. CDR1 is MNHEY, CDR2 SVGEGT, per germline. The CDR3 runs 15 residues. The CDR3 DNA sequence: TGTGCCAGCAGCCCGGCTGGGGGGATCACCTACGAGCAGTACTTC. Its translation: CASSPAGGITYEQYF.